These 27 T cell receptor beta chains originate from one sample sequenced in a study of cytomegalovirus exposure and HLA in healthy donors. The method was immunoSEQ multiplex PCR; TCRdb's version includes in-frame clones alone and lacks a portion of them. The table shows 250,000 or so clones, with 85% to 90% occurring only once. What was sequenced was PBMCs. All receptors come from a man younger than 30 in good health and CMV-seronegative.

This clone appeared once. The V gene is TRBV6-6, the J gene TRBJ1-2; D remains unclear. Deletions cut 8 bases from V and 1 base from J, with 8 bases between. Germline values: CDR1 MNHNY, CDR2 SVGAGI (reference sequence). The CDR3 sequence is 12 residues long. Here the CDR3 DNA reads TGTGCCAGCGTGGCAAATAACTATGGCTACACCTTC. Its protein product is CASVANNYGYTF.

CDR3 nucleotide sequence: TGTGCCAGCAGCCGGACTAGCGGGGGGAATTACGAGCAGTACTTC. It codes for CASSRTSGGNYEQYF. The chain has TRBV2 and TRBJ2-7; 14 bases match TRBD2. The V and J ends lost 6 bases and 4 bases, in that order; junction bases with no gene match: 5. The length of the CDR3 is 15 residues. In germline, CDR1 is SNHLY, CDR2 FYNNEI.

The V gene is TRBV5-6, the J gene TRBJ2-7, with 7 bases that match TRBD2. Germline CDR1 is SGHDT and CDR2 is YYEEEE. V dropped 4 bases and J dropped 4; count of bases not matched to a gene: 8. This CDR3 spans 14 amino acids. The CDR3 DNA sequence: TGTGCCAGCAGCCCCCGGGGAGGGTTATACGAGCAGTACTTC. Amino acid sequence: CASSPRGGLYEQYF.

CDR3 residues: CASSQDNRGTGGFGNTEAFF. The CDR3 DNA is TGCGCCAGCAGCCAAGATAATAGGGGGACAGGGGGCTTTGGGAACACTGAAGCTTTCTTT. The rearrangement links TRBV4-1 to TRBJ1-1, with 12 positions matching TRBD1. The CDR3 totals 20 residues. CDR1 MGHRA and CDR2 YSYEKL come from the germline V gene. Losses at the gene ends were 0 bases for V and 1 base for J; bases not matched to a gene: 12.

V is TRBV29-1 and J is TRBJ2-3; 11 bases align to TRBD2. The CDR3 has 16 residues. J lost 5 bases, V lost 0 bases, and 7 bases had no gene match. Germline-derived CDR1 and CDR2 are SQVTM and ANQGSEA. CDR3 loop: CSVEDWLAGGLDTQYF. The CDR3 nucleotides are TGCAGCGTTGAAGATTGGCTAGCGGGGGGTCTAGATACGCAGTATTTT.

This chain joins TRBV28 and TRBJ2-1; possible D gene TRBD1, 5 bases. Germline V gene lookup returns CDR1 MDHEN and CDR2 SYDVKM. V was shortened by 6 bases and J by 6 bases, with 12 bases between the two germline ends. CDR3 length: 13 amino acids. CDR3 amino acids: CASRETAFNEQFF. CDR3 coding DNA: TGTGCCAGCAGAGAGACAGCCTTCAATGAGCAGTTCTTC.

This rearrangement joins TRBV19 to TRBJ1-5, with D perhaps TRBD1 (6 bases). The germline V gene encodes CDR1 LNHDA and CDR2 SQIVND (reference sequence). CDR3 size: 12 residues. Trimming took off 9 bases at V and 4 bases at J, with 10 bases between the two ends. The CDR3: CASGTPNQPQHF. DNA for the CDR3: TGTGCCAGCGGGACACCTAATCAGCCCCAGCATTTT.

The chain carries TRBV5-1 and TRBJ2-1; 11 bases map to TRBD2. With 4 bases clipped from V and 7 bases from J, the junction kept 7 bases outside the gene matches. CDR3 length equals 15 residues. Germline V gene data show CDR1 as SGHRS and CDR2 as YFSETQ. The CDR3 sequence: CASSLIAGGRNEQFF. In DNA, the CDR3 is TGCGCCAGCAGCCTCATAGCGGGAGGGCGTAATGAGCAGTTCTTC.

The chain links TRBV5-6 to TRBJ2-7; 8 nucleotides match TRBD1. CDR1 is SGHDT, CDR2 YYEEEE, per germline. This CDR3 has 12 residues. The V segment lost 4 bases and the J segment 6 bases; nucleotides outside the gene matches: 3. CDR3 residues: CASSPGQGEQYF. CDR3 DNA sequence: TGTGCCAGCAGCCCTGGACAGGGCGAGCAGTACTTC.

V gene TRBV5-4 combines with J gene TRBJ2-7; D might be TRBD1 (7 bases). CDR1 and CDR2 (germline): SGHNT, YYREEE (reference sequence). The CDR3 has 15 amino acids. With 4 bases removed from V and 6 bases from J, the gap between germline ends came to 20 bases. The CDR3 here is CASSRWGAGGGEQYF. The DNA of the CDR3 is TGTGCCAGCAGCCGGTGGGGGGCAGGGGGTGGCGAGCAGTACTTC.

The chain is built from TRBV5-4 and TRBJ2-7, with TRBD2 matching over 14 bases. Looked up from germline, CDR1 is SGHNT and CDR2 is YYREEE (reference sequence). This CDR3 comprises 18 residues. Trimming removed 0 bases from V and 4 bases from J; junction bases left unmatched: 9. In DNA, the CDR3 is TGTGCCAGCAGCTTGGACCCGGGACTAGCGGGGGACGGGTACGAGCAGTACTTC. As protein: CASSLDPGLAGDGYEQYF. Using reference TRBV5-4 and TRBJ2-7 for the parts outside the CDR3, the full variable domain is ETGVTQSPTHLIKTRGQQVTLRCSSQSGHNTVSWYQQALGQGPQFIFQYYREEENGRGNFPPRFSGLQFPNYSSELNVNALELDDSALYLCASSLDPGLAGDGYEQYFGPGTRLTVT.

V gene TRBV30 combines with J gene TRBJ2-2; 8 bases map to TRBD2. The CDR3 totals 15 residues. Germline V gene data show CDR1 as GTSNPN and CDR2 as SVGIG (reference sequence). Unmatched junction bases numbered 5, after V lost 4 bases and J lost 1 base. The CDR3 DNA reads TGTGCCTGGACGGCGGGGGGTCAGAACACCGGGGAGCTGTTTTTT. Its translation: CAWTAGGQNTGELFF.

This chain links TRBV7-9 with TRBJ1-5; a possible D gene is TRBD1 (5 bases). The germline V and J ends were trimmed by 5 bases and 11 bases, with 25 bases remaining between them. CDR1 is SEHNR and CDR2 is FQNEAQ in the germline V gene (reference sequence). There are 16 residues in the CDR3. CDR3: CASSRVSVGRDTAQHF. CDR3 coding DNA: TGTGCCAGCAGCCGGGTGTCTGTGGGGCGGGATACGGCCCAGCATTTT.

The chain is built from TRBV4-3 and TRBJ2-5, with 8 nucleotides matching TRBD2. Germline CDR1 LGHNA, CDR2 YSLEER. V was pared by 0 bases and J by 2 bases, with 2 bases of the junction left unmatched. This CDR3 comprises 15 residues. For the CDR3, the DNA is TGCGCCAGCAGCCAAGAACTAGCGGTTCAAGAGACCCAGTACTTC. This codes for CASSQELAVQETQYF.

The CDR3 loop reads CASSQTGLTNEKLFF. Written as DNA, the CDR3 is TGCGCCAGCAGCCAAACAGGGTTGACTAATGAAAAACTGTTTTTT. V gene TRBV4-3 combines with J gene TRBJ1-4; D is possibly TRBD1 (6 bases). CDR3 length: 15 residues. Germline lookup yields CDR1 LGHNA and CDR2 YSLEER. V gave up 2 bases and J gave up 2 bases, with 9 bases separating them.

This chain connects TRBV11-2 to TRBJ2-1; 7 bases line up with TRBD2. Germline loops: CDR1 SGHAT, CDR2 FQNNGV. The ends lost 5 bases at V and 8 bases at J; junction bases unmatched: 12. CDR3 length: 15 amino acids. The CDR3 DNA sequence: TGTGCCAGCAGCCAAAGGGGAGGGGTAAACCATGAGCAGTTCTTC. This encodes CASSQRGGVNHEQFF.

The chain combines TRBV2 with TRBJ2-5; 11 bases line up with TRBD2. The V segment lost 8 bases and the J segment 7 bases; nucleotides outside the gene matches: 15. This CDR3 spans 16 amino acids. The germline gives CDR1 SNHLY, CDR2 FYNNEI. Here the CDR3 reads CASQTPGLAVPGTQYF. The CDR3, as DNA: TGTGCCAGCCAAACCCCGGGACTAGCGGTCCCAGGGACCCAGTACTTC.

This clone was observed a few times. One end of the junction is discordant with germline, which a read error may explain. The chain carries TRBV7-7 and TRBJ2-5; possible D gene TRBD2, 7 bases. The CDR3 extends over 15 amino acids. CDR1 is SSHAT, CDR2 FNYEAQ, per germline (reference sequence). The CDR3 sequence: CASSFRGAGQETQYF. The CDR3 DNA sequence: TGTGCTAGCAGCTTTCGGGGGGCTGGTCAAGAGACCCAGTACTTC.

The chain employs TRBV5-6 and TRBJ2-7; 7 bases line up with TRBD1. This CDR3 has 13 residues. Per germline, CDR1 SGHDT and CDR2 YYEEEE. After removal of 4 bases from V and 3 bases from J, the junction contained 4 bases not matched to a gene. CDR3 in amino acids: CASSAGTDYEQYF. The CDR3 DNA reads as TGTGCCAGCAGCGCTGGGACAGACTACGAGCAGTACTTC. Filled out from reference TRBV5-6 and TRBJ2-7, the complete variable domain reads DAGVTQSPTHLIKTRGQQVTLRCSPKSGHDTVSWYQQALGQGPQFIFQYYEEEERQRGNFPDRFSGHQFPNYSSELNVNALLLGDSALYLCASSAGTDYEQYFGPGTRLTVT.

J is TRBJ2-1 and V is TRBV6-5, with a weak D call TRBD1 (6 bases). In germline, CDR1 is MNHEY, CDR2 SVGAGI. The V end lost 11 bases, the J end lost 4 bases, and 21 bases lay between the germline ends. This CDR3 spans 15 amino acids. As DNA, the CDR3 is TGTGCCTCAGCAGGGGAGACAGGTTTTTACAATGAGCAGTTCTTC. Translation: CASAGETGFYNEQFF.

This chain uses TRBV2 with TRBJ2-2, with D perhaps matching TRBD1 (5 bases). Trimming took off 5 bases at V and 1 base at J, with 11 bases between the two ends. Germline values: CDR1 SNHLY, CDR2 FYNNEI. This CDR3 region has 15 residues. The CDR3 sequence: CASSSRQRNTGELFF. Here the CDR3 DNA reads TGTGCCAGCAGTTCGCGACAGAGGAACACCGGGGAGCTGTTTTTT.

J is TRBJ2-7 and V is TRBV18, with TRBD1 matching over 11 bases. Looked up from germline, CDR1 is KGHSH and CDR2 is LQKENI. The CDR3 is 15 amino acids. The V gene end was trimmed by 5 bases and the J gene end by 2 bases; junction bases not matched to a gene: 5. This CDR3 reads CASSSGTGGTYEQYF. The CDR3 DNA is TGTGCCAGCTCATCCGGGACAGGGGGGACCTACGAGCAGTACTTC. The full variable domain, in which reference TRBV18 and TRBJ2-7 provide the parts outside the CDR3, is NAGVMQNPRHLVRRRGQEARLRCSPMKGHSHVYWYRQLPEEGLKFMVYLQKENIIDESGMPKERFSAEFPKEGPSILRIQQVVRGDSAAYFCASSSGTGGTYEQYFGPGTRLTVT.

The chain recombines TRBV7-8 with TRBJ2-7, with 7 bases lining up with TRBD1. Unmatched junction bases numbered 9, after V lost 1 base and J lost 6 bases. CDR3 length equals 15 residues. In germline, CDR1 is SGHVS, CDR2 FQNEAQ. CDR3 in DNA: TGTGCCAGCAGCTTAGTCGAGACAGGGAGACGCGAGCAGTACTTC. This sequence encodes CASSLVETGRREQYF. Variable domain in full (rest from reference TRBV7-8 and TRBJ2-7): GAGVSQSPRYKVAKRGQDVALRCDPISGHVSLFWYQQALGQGPEFLTYFQNEAQLDKSGLPSDRFFAERPEGSVSTLKIQRTQQEDSAVYLCASSLVETGRREQYFGPGTRLTVT.

V and J are TRBV6-1 and TRBJ2-7; TRBD1 aligns across 9 bases. Losses at the gene ends were 3 bases for V and 0 bases for J; bases not matched to a gene: 6. The CDR3 has 16 amino acids. CDR1 is MNHNS, CDR2 SASEGT, per germline. DNA of the CDR3: TGTGCCAGCAGTGAGTTACAGGGGGCAGTCTCCTACGAGCAGTACTTC. Protein sequence: CASSELQGAVSYEQYF.

The J gene is TRBJ2-1, the V gene TRBV27; 9 nucleotides line up with TRBD2. V trimming: 5 bases; J trimming: 2 bases; junction bases outside the gene matches: 7. The CDR3 contains 16 residues. Germline V gene sequence: CDR1 MNHEY, CDR2 SMNVEV (reference sequence). CDR3 in DNA: TGTGCCAGCAGTACCCGACTAGCGGCCACCTACAATGAGCAGTTCTTC. Residues: CASSTRLAATYNEQFF.

The J gene is TRBJ2-1, the V gene TRBV7-3, with 10 bases identical to TRBD2. After removal of 5 bases from V and 6 bases from J, the junction contained 4 bases not matched to a gene. Germline CDR1 is SGHTA and CDR2 is FQGTGA. The CDR3 consists of 14 residues. The CDR3 bases are TGTGCCAGCAGCCACGGGACTAGCGCCAATGAGCAGTTCTTC. Its translation is CASSHGTSANEQFF.

The V and J genes are TRBV7-9 and TRBJ1-2; D gene ambiguous. There are 15 residues in the CDR3. V gave up 10 bases and J gave up 8 bases, with 26 bases separating them. Germline V gene sequence: CDR1 SEHNR, CDR2 FQNEAQ (reference sequence). The CDR3 region has the DNA TGTGCCACTATCGCGGGGAGTTTTGGTATAGGAGGCTACACCTTC. Translating gives CATIAGSFGIGGYTF.